This T cell receptor (beta chain) is from a study of T cell responses to AZD1222 COVID-19 vaccine. V was clipped by 0 bases and J by 1 base, with 6 bases between them. The CDR3 totals 14 residues. Germline V gene data show CDR1 as SGHAT and CDR2 as FQNNGV. Produced via immunoSEQ multiplex PCR; TCRdb's table is partial and in-frame only. The table lists roughly 150,000 clones, approximately 94% of them singletons. This TCR was sampled from an adult in good health. Specimen: peripheral blood, collected on day 0 of AZD1222 vaccination. This chain uses TRBV11-2 with TRBJ1-2; perhaps TRBD1 as D (5 bases). The CDR3 DNA reads TGTGCCAGCAGCTTAGACAGGGTTAACTATGGCTACACCTTC. Protein sequence: CASSLDRVNYGYTF.